The 18 T cell receptor beta chains reported below all come from one sample, sequenced in a study of memory CD4+ T cells and cytomegalovirus serostatus (dated by TCRdb to the late 2010s). To prepare the library, the immunoSEQ multiplex PCR assay was applied. TCRdb mirrors the immuneACCESS table, restricted to in-frame sequences. Some clones are absent from its copies; in checked studies, under half trace to an unresolved V gene, and the reason for the others is unknown. The sample yields some 66,000 clones; about 70% were counted once. The ten largest clones add up to around 4.5% of the sample. A FACSAria II was used to sort memory CD4+ T cells, defined as single viable CD3+CD4+CD8-CD45RO+ cells. Sequences were obtained from memory CD4+ T cells from blood. These receptor sequences come from an adult in good health and CMV-seropositive.

This clone has just a few counts. This chain links TRBV5-6 with TRBJ1-6; 7 bases map to TRBD1. After removal of 1 base from V and 7 bases from J, the junction contained 8 bases not matched to a gene. CDR1 SGHDT and CDR2 YYEEEE come from the germline V gene. The CDR3 covers 16 residues. The CDR3 is CASSLTYRGGNSPLHF. The CDR3 DNA is TGTGCCAGCAGCTTGACGTACAGGGGAGGCAATTCACCCCTCCACTTT. Based on the CDR3 plus reference TRBV5-6 and TRBJ1-6, the full variable domain is DAGVTQSPTHLIKTRGQQVTLRCSPKSGHDTVSWYQQALGQGPQFIFQYYEEEERQRGNFPDRFSGHQFPNYSSELNVNALLLGDSALYLCASSLTYRGGNSPLHFGNGTRLTVT.

This chain joins TRBV21-1 and TRBJ1-1. TRBV21-1 is designated a pseudogene. The CDR3 contains 16 residues. CDR3: CASSKKWDVPTERAFF. CDR3 in DNA: TGTGCCAGCAGCAAAAAATGGGACGTGCCTACTGAAAGAGCTTTCTTT.

This clone was recorded a few times. J is TRBJ1-1 and V is TRBV30; possibly TRBD1 for D (5 bases). This CDR3 has 12 residues. V was shortened by 8 bases and J by 10 bases, with 20 bases between the two germline ends. The V gene's germline CDR1 is GTSNPN and CDR2 SVGIG (reference sequence). The CDR3 DNA reads as TGTGCCCTCATTGGGGGAGGTTTTGGAGCTTTCTTT. Translation: CALIGGGFGAFF.

A single count supports this clone. The CDR3 DNA reads as TGTGCCACCAGCAGAGATTTGACAGAATATGGCTACACCTTC. This encodes CATSRDLTEYGYTF. V gene TRBV15 combines with J gene TRBJ1-2; TRBD1 is a possible D gene (5 bases). Germline V gives CDR1 LNHNV, CDR2 YYDKDF (reference sequence). The length of the CDR3 is 14 residues. V gave up 0 bases and J gave up 5 bases, with 10 bases separating them.

J is TRBJ2-7 and V is TRBV4-2, with TRBD2 identical over 8 bases. V trimming: 1 base; J trimming: 7 bases; junction bases outside the gene matches: 3. The germline V gene has CDR1 LGHNA and CDR2 YNFKEQ. The CDR3 sequence is 13 residues long. The CDR3 DNA is TGTGCCAGCAGCCAAGCGGGGGGGTGGGAGCAGTACTTC. Translating gives CASSQAGGWEQYF.

The chain couples TRBV9 to TRBJ2-1; D gene ambiguous. This CDR3 is 14 amino acids long. In germline, CDR1 is SGDLS, CDR2 YYNGEE. V shed 0 bases and J shed 6 bases, with 10 bases lying between them. CDR3 in amino acids: CASSVGSTVNEQFF. The CDR3 DNA reads TGTGCCAGCAGCGTAGGATCTACTGTCAATGAGCAGTTCTTC. Full variable domain (missing parts from reference TRBV9 and TRBJ2-1): DSGVTQTPKHLITATGQRVTLRCSPRSGDLSVYWYQQSLDQGLQFLIQYYNGEERAKGNILERFSAQQFPDLHSELNLSSLELGDSALYFCASSVGSTVNEQFFGPGTRLTVL.

The rearrangement joins TRBV29-1 to TRBJ2-3; D might be TRBD2 (6 bases). CDR3 length: 14 residues. Deletions cut 7 bases from V and 4 bases from J, with 18 bases between. The V gene's germline CDR1 is SQVTM and CDR2 ANQGSEA. CDR3: CSAGSQGGADTQYF. Written as DNA, the CDR3 is TGCAGCGCCGGGTCGCAGGGCGGGGCAGATACGCAGTATTTT.

This chain links TRBV7-6 with TRBJ2-2; TRBD2 might be the D (6 bases). CDR1 is SGHVS, CDR2 FNYEAQ, per germline. The CDR3 has 14 amino acids. V was clipped by 5 bases and J by 4 bases, with 11 bases between them. The CDR3 is CASSRMGGTGELFF. The CDR3 DNA sequence: TGTGCCAGCAGCCGTATGGGGGGCACCGGGGAGCTGTTTTTT.

The rearrangement uses TRBV5-1 and TRBJ2-7, with D perhaps matching TRBD1 (6 bases). Germline V gives CDR1 SGHRS, CDR2 YFSETQ. This CDR3 region has 15 residues. Trimming stripped 4 bases from V and 0 bases from J, with 14 bases between. CDR3: CASSPAGTISYEQYF. The CDR3 nucleotides are TGCGCCAGCAGCCCGGCCGGGACAATCTCCTACGAGCAGTACTTC.

The rearrangement joins TRBV29-1 to TRBJ1-2; 8 positions agree with TRBD1. The CDR3 has 13 residues. The J segment lost 5 bases and the V segment lost 6 bases, leaving 8 bases of the junction unmatched. The germline gives CDR1 SQVTM, CDR2 ANQGSEA. The CDR3 sequence: CSVGDRGGYGYTF. In DNA form, the CDR3 reads TGCAGCGTCGGCGACAGGGGAGGGTATGGCTACACCTTC.

The chain has TRBV9 and TRBJ1-2; D is ambiguous. Germline loops: CDR1 SGDLS, CDR2 YYNGEE. V lost 0 bases to trimming and J lost 5 bases, with 11 bases between them. The CDR3 totals 14 residues. Written as DNA, the CDR3 is TGTGCCAGCAGCGTAGGGCAAGGTTTTTATGGCTACACCTTC. It translates to CASSVGQGFYGYTF.

This clone was detected once. The J gene is TRBJ2-3, the V gene TRBV19, with TRBD2 as a possible D gene (5 bases). The CDR3 has 13 amino acids. Deletions cut 7 bases from V and 4 bases from J, with 12 bases between. Germline V lookup: CDR1 LNHDA, CDR2 SQIVND (reference sequence). CDR3 region: CASNGGVADTQYF. CDR3 DNA sequence: TGTGCCAGTAATGGAGGAGTCGCAGATACGCAGTATTTT.

Here the CDR3 reads CASSEKQGANSPLHF. DNA of the CDR3: TGCGCCAGCAGTGAGAAACAGGGGGCAAATTCACCCCTCCACTTT. This chain joins TRBV10-2 and TRBJ1-6; 9 bases map to TRBD1. Germline assignment: CDR1 WSHSY and CDR2 SAAADI. V was clipped by 2 bases and J by 7 bases; unmatched bases: 3. This CDR3 contains 15 residues.

The genes are TRBV7-9 and TRBJ2-3, with 9 bases identical to TRBD1. The CDR3 contains 15 residues. From germline, CDR1 is SEHNR and CDR2 FQNEAQ (reference sequence). V lost 1 base to trimming and J lost 2 bases; unmatched junction nucleotides: 1. For the CDR3, the DNA is TGTGCCAGCAGCTTAGGGACAGGGGACACAGATACGCAGTATTTT. Translated: CASSLGTGDTDTQYF.

This clone was counted a single time. The V gene is TRBV4-1, the J gene TRBJ2-1; 13 nucleotides align to TRBD2. With 2 bases clipped from V and 10 bases from J, the junction kept 11 bases outside the gene matches. Germline loops: CDR1 MGHRA, CDR2 YSYEKL. The CDR3 runs to 17 residues. The CDR3 loop is CASSQPGLAGVRGEQFF. CDR3 in DNA: TGCGCCAGCAGCCAACCTGGACTAGCGGGAGTTAGGGGGGAGCAGTTCTTC.

V and J are TRBV29-1 and TRBJ1-4; unclear D gene. V lost 1 base, J lost 7 bases, and 10 bases lay in between. Germline CDR1 SQVTM, CDR2 ANQGSEA. The CDR3 loop spans 13 amino acids. Written as DNA, the CDR3 is TGCAGCGTTGAAGCGGGATCCGGTGAAAAACTGTTTTTT. This codes for CSVEAGSGEKLFF. The entire variable domain, with the rest obtained from reference TRBV29-1 and TRBJ1-4, is as follows: SAVISQKPSRDICQRGTSLTIQCQVDSQVTMMFWYRQQPGQSLTLIATANQGSEATYESGFVIDKFPISRPNLTFSTLTVSNMSPEDSSIYLCSVEAGSGEKLFFGSGTQLSVL.

The chain joins TRBV29-1 to TRBJ1-2, with a weak D call TRBD1 (6 bases). CDR3 length equals 13 residues. CDR1 and CDR2 (germline): SQVTM, ANQGSEA. V was pared by 4 bases and J by 8 bases, with 17 bases between. The chain's CDR3 is CSVVQVLTGGYTF. CDR3 nucleotides: TGCAGCGTTGTTCAGGTTTTGACAGGAGGCTACACCTTC.

This clone was picked up a small number of times. The rearrangement uses TRBV6-1 and TRBJ2-3; perhaps TRBD1 as D (6 bases). This CDR3 has 17 residues. Germline-derived CDR1 and CDR2 are MNHNS and SASEGT. Trimming pared 1 base from V and 1 base from J, leaving 15 bases between. DNA of the CDR3: TGTGCCAGCAGTGAAGACCTACAGGGAACAGGCACAGATACGCAGTATTTT. Residues: CASSEDLQGTGTDTQYF.